A single T cell receptor beta chain is shown here with its context. Germline assignment: CDR1 MDHEN and CDR2 SYDVKM. The CDR3 has 13 residues. V was clipped by 10 bases and J by 0 bases, with 13 bases between them. MiXCR, applied by TCRdb to the 5' RACE reads, yields one record per CDR3 protein. The table shows some 48,000 distinct CDR3 sequences, with roughly 6.2% occurring only once. The data originate from a study of early T cells in non-severe SARS-CoV-2 infection. This sequence was found in an adult who was a healthcare worker with PCR-confirmed SARS-CoV-2 infection or an uninfected control (not recorded which). The V and J genes are TRBV28 and TRBJ2-7; no reliable D call. Sequencing was performed on whole blood, taken at baseline. This chain's CDR3 is CATLRPSSYEQYF. The CDR3 bases are TGTGCCACCTTGAGACCCAGCTCCTACGAGCAGTACTTC.